The next 27 T cell receptor beta chains were all read from a single sample in a study of response to subunit inactivated influenza vaccine. TCRdb processed the RT-PCR reads anew with MiXCR; each CDR3 protein has one entry. Among 150,000 to 200,000 distinct CDR3 sequences listed, approximately 12% were seen once. The sample was also reused in another study, on T cells expressing NK-cell markers. From that second work: Making the TCR beta cDNA relied on 5'RACE template switching with UMIs.

The sample in question was CD8+ T cells sorted from PBMCs, obtained roughly 12 days after vaccination. All receptors come from a man aged 50 to 59 who received an inactivated influenza vaccine.

This clonotype has just a few counts. The chain carries TRBV3-1 and TRBJ1-5; no reliable D call. The CDR3 consists of 13 residues. Germline V gene lookup returns CDR1 LGHDT and CDR2 YNNKEL (reference sequence). The V gene lost 0 bases and the J gene lost 7 bases, with 7 bases spanning the gap. CDR3: CASSQDPSQPQHF. The CDR3 DNA sequence: TGTGCCAGCAGCCAAGACCCGTCACAGCCCCAGCATTTT.

The rearrangement joins TRBV11-2 to TRBJ2-2; TRBD2 aligns across 12 bases. CDR1 is SGHAT, CDR2 FQNNGV, per germline. J lost 1 base, V lost 5 bases, and 11 bases had no gene match. This CDR3 is 19 amino acids long. The CDR3 sequence is CASSPGLAGVLQNTGELFF. CDR3 sequence (DNA): TGTGCCAGCAGCCCGGGACTAGCGGGTGTACTTCAGAACACCGGGGAGCTGTTTTTT.

This clonotype was detected ten times or more. The rearrangement joins TRBV6-2 or TRBV6-3 to TRBJ2-1; D is perhaps TRBD2 (6 bases). CDR3 length: 13 residues. From germline, CDR1 is MNHEY and CDR2 SVGEGT. Deletions cut 4 bases from V and 7 bases from J, with 11 bases between. In nucleotides, the CDR3 is TGTGCCAGCAGTTCCTTTAGCGGAAATGAGCAGTTCTTC. This gives the protein CASSSFSGNEQFF.

This clonotype was counted many times. This rearrangement joins TRBV7-2 to TRBJ2-7, with a weak D call TRBD1 (6 bases). The germline V gene encodes CDR1 SGHTA and CDR2 FQGNSA. Trimming removed 3 bases at V and 3 bases at J, with 12 bases between. This CDR3 is 14 amino acids long. CDR3 protein: CASSLSGTIYEQYF. The CDR3, as DNA: TGTGCCAGCAGCTTGTCCGGGACAATCTACGAGCAGTACTTC.

This clonotype was counted between two and nine times. The chain recombines TRBV4-1 with TRBJ1-2; 11 bases match TRBD1. The CDR3 is made up of 16 amino acids. Trimming took 3 bases from V and 3 from J; bases not matched to a gene: 6. The germline gives CDR1 MGHRA, CDR2 YSYEKL. This chain's CDR3 is CASSQGDRGVYYGYTF. The CDR3 DNA follows: TGCGCCAGCAGCCAGGGGGACAGGGGGGTATACTATGGCTACACCTTC.

This clonotype was recorded many times. The chain has TRBV5-1 and TRBJ2-7; 7 bases fit TRBD1. Per germline, CDR1 SGHRS and CDR2 YFSETQ. This CDR3 is 14 amino acids long. The trim removed 4 bases at V and 2 bases at J, leaving 6 bases unmatched. The CDR3 nucleotides are TGCGCCAGCAGCCCGCCGGGACAGCCCTACGAGCAGTACTTC. Protein sequence: CASSPPGQPYEQYF.

The V call is TRBV7-9, the J call TRBJ1-2, with TRBD1 matching over 8 bases. CDR3 length: 15 residues. J was trimmed by 2 bases and V by 3 bases; bases with no gene match: 5. Germline V gene lookup returns CDR1 SEHNR and CDR2 FQNEAQ (reference sequence). The CDR3 nucleotides are TGTGCCAGCAGCTTGGGGGACAGGATCAACTATGGCTACACCTTC. Its translation is CASSLGDRINYGYTF.

V is TRBV7-9 and J is TRBJ2-2; D possibly matches TRBD1 or TRBD2 (5 bases each). Germline V CDR1 and CDR2: SEHNR, FQNEAQ (reference sequence). V lost 2 bases and J 4 bases, leaving 14 bases between the germline ends. This CDR3 region has 16 residues. DNA of the CDR3: TGTGCCAGCAGCTTAAATGGAGAGGGGATCACCGGGGAGCTGTTTTTT. It yields the protein CASSLNGEGITGELFF.

This clonotype was observed a few times. J is TRBJ1-2 and V is TRBV20-1, with 7 bases aligning to TRBD1. Germline assignment: CDR1 DFQATT and CDR2 SNEGSKA (reference sequence). The J segment lost 2 bases and the V segment lost 3 bases, leaving 3 bases of the junction unmatched. CDR3 size: 13 residues. The CDR3: CSASSGQNYGYTF. The CDR3 DNA sequence: TGCAGTGCTAGCTCGGGACAGAACTATGGCTACACCTTC.

This clonotype was counted a few times. V is TRBV5-1 and J is TRBJ2-3, with 9 bases matching TRBD2. The V segment lost 5 bases and the J segment 5 bases; nucleotides outside the gene matches: 3. Germline V CDR1 and CDR2: SGHRS, YFSETQ. CDR3 length equals 13 residues. The CDR3 reads CASREAGGDTQYF. The CDR3, as DNA: TGCGCCAGCAGGGAAGCGGGAGGAGATACGCAGTATTTT.

There are a few counts of this clonotype. The genes are TRBV20-1 and TRBJ2-7; 10 bases map to TRBD2. Germline V gene lookup returns CDR1 DFQATT and CDR2 SNEGSKA (reference sequence). The V gene end was trimmed by 6 bases and the J gene end by 4 bases; junction bases not matched to a gene: 12. CDR3 length: 15 residues. In nucleotides, the CDR3 is TGCAGTGCCATTAACGGGGTAGCGGGGGGTTACGAGCAGTACTTC. Its protein is CSAINGVAGGYEQYF.

The chain couples TRBV4-1 to TRBJ2-5, with D hard to call. Trimming shortened V by 1 base and J by 2 bases, and 8 bases separated the two germline ends. The CDR3 totals 14 residues. Germline V lookup: CDR1 MGHRA, CDR2 YSYEKL. CDR3 amino acids: CASSQVGRQETQYF. The CDR3 DNA reads TGCGCCAGCAGCCAAGTGGGTCGACAAGAGACCCAGTACTTC.

The V call is TRBV6-6, the J call TRBJ2-7, with 8 positions matching TRBD2. The trim removed 11 bases at V and 4 bases at J, leaving 7 bases unmatched. The V gene's germline CDR1 is MNHNY and CDR2 SVGAGI (reference sequence). The CDR3 is made up of 12 amino acids. The CDR3 sequence: CAAGGGPYEQYF. DNA of the CDR3: TGTGCCGCCGGCGGGGGGCCTTACGAGCAGTACTTC.

The chain employs TRBV10-2 and TRBJ1-3; D is perhaps TRBD1 (5 bases). CDR3 length: 14 residues. Trimming pared 3 bases from V and 0 bases from J, leaving 6 bases between. Germline assignment: CDR1 WSHSY and CDR2 SAAADI. This CDR3 is CASSDGGSGNTIYF. The CDR3 nucleotides read TGCGCCAGCAGTGACGGGGGCTCTGGAAACACCATATATTTT.

The V call is TRBV15, the J call TRBJ1-5; TRBD1 matches at 9 bases. The CDR3 spans 16 residues. The junction had 8 bases not matched to a gene; V was cut back by 2 bases and J by 6 bases. Germline values: CDR1 LNHNV, CDR2 YYDKDF (reference sequence). The CDR3, as DNA: TGTGCCACCAGCAGAAAGGGGACAGGGCTTATTCAGCCCCAGCATTTT. Protein sequence: CATSRKGTGLIQPQHF.

This chain links TRBV12-3 or TRBV12-4 with TRBJ1-1; D unclear. This CDR3 has 14 residues. The germline V and J ends were trimmed by 2 bases and 0 bases, with 7 bases remaining between them. The CDR3 DNA sequence: TGTGCCAGCAGTTTACTTCTGATGAACACTGAAGCTTTCTTT. Encoded protein: CASSLLLMNTEAFF.

The chain is built from TRBV7-8 and TRBJ1-2; D is perhaps TRBD1 (5 bases). Germline CDR1 SGHVS, CDR2 FQNEAQ. The CDR3 loop spans 13 amino acids. V was shortened by 5 bases and J by 8 bases, with 15 bases between the two germline ends. CDR3 loop: CASSPRQMRGYTF. The CDR3 DNA reads TGTGCCAGCAGCCCGAGACAGATGAGGGGCTACACCTTC. The complete variable domain, with remaining parts taken from reference TRBV7-8 and TRBJ1-2, reads GAGVSQSPRYKVAKRGQDVALRCDPISGHVSLFWYQQALGQGPEFLTYFQNEAQLDKSGLPSDRFFAERPEGSVSTLKIQRTQQEDSAVYLCASSPRQMRGYTFGSGTRLTVV.

This clonotype is judged medium-sized (0.01 to 0.1%). The genes are TRBV11-3 and TRBJ2-3; D remains unclear. The CDR3 runs 13 residues. Trimming shortened V by 5 bases and J by 6 bases, and 12 bases separated the two germline ends. From germline, CDR1 is SGHNT and CDR2 YENEEA. The CDR3 loop is CASSHPPSDTQYF. The CDR3 DNA follows: TGTGCCAGCAGCCACCCCCCCTCCGATACGCAGTATTTT.

The chain recombines TRBV14 with TRBJ2-7; D uncertain. Trimming removed 1 base from V and 3 bases from J, with 7 bases in between. The length of the CDR3 is 13 residues. CDR1 is SGHDN and CDR2 is FVKESK in the germline V gene. The CDR3 region has the DNA TGTGCCAGCAGCCAAGGGGTGTTCTACGAGCAGTACTTC. Translated, it gives CASSQGVFYEQYF.

CDR3 sequence: CASSSPGTGPLLGNQPQHF. In DNA form, the CDR3 reads TGTGCCAGCAGTTCCCCCGGGACAGGCCCCCTTCTGGGCAATCAGCCCCAGCATTTT. V gene TRBV28 combines with J gene TRBJ1-5; 8 bases fit TRBD1. CDR1 and CDR2 (germline): MDHEN, SYDVKM. V gave up 4 bases and J gave up 2 bases; unmatched junction bases: 16. The CDR3 totals 19 residues.

This clonotype was counted only a few times. At one boundary the junction diverges from the germline segment, which might be a read error. This chain connects TRBV7-7 to TRBJ2-2; perhaps TRBD2 as D (6 bases). The CDR3 covers 14 residues. The germline gives CDR1 SSHAT, CDR2 FNYEAQ (reference sequence). CDR3 in amino acids: CASSAGGGPGELFF. The CDR3 DNA follows: TGTGCTAGCAGCGCGGGTGGAGGGCCCGGGGAGCTGTTTTTT.

The chain carries TRBV5-1 and TRBJ2-7, with no clear D. V was clipped by 0 bases and J by 0 bases, with 4 bases between them. The CDR3 runs to 13 residues. Germline V gene lookup returns CDR1 SGHRS and CDR2 YFSETQ. Here the CDR3 DNA reads TGCGCCAGCAGCTTGGCCACCTCCTACGAGCAGTACTTC. Its translation: CASSLATSYEQYF.

The chain is built from TRBV20-1 and TRBJ1-3; D not resolved. Germline loops: CDR1 DFQATT, CDR2 SNEGSKA (reference sequence). Trimming stripped 3 bases from V and 2 bases from J, with 5 bases between. There are 12 residues in the CDR3. In DNA form, the CDR3 reads TGCAGTGCTAGTCGGGCTGGAAACACCATATATTTT. Protein sequence: CSASRAGNTIYF.

This clonotype was found a few times. V usage is TRBV9 and J usage is TRBJ2-4, with a possible D match to TRBD1 (5 bases). The CDR3 extends over 15 amino acids. The germline CDR1 and CDR2 sequences are SGDLS and YYNGEE. V lost 0 bases and J 7 bases, leaving 14 bases between the germline ends. The CDR3 spells CASSVGAGMSNIQYF. DNA of the CDR3: TGTGCCAGCAGCGTAGGGGCAGGGATGTCGAACATTCAGTACTTC.

CDR3 loop: CASSQERAGYNEQFF. For the CDR3, the DNA is TGTGCCAGCAGCCAAGAAAGGGCGGGCTACAATGAGCAGTTCTTC. V and J are TRBV3-1 and TRBJ2-1; possibly TRBD2 for D (5 bases). V was trimmed by 0 bases and J by 3 bases, leaving 9 bases between them. Germline values: CDR1 LGHDT, CDR2 YNNKEL (reference sequence). The CDR3 covers 15 residues.

The J gene is TRBJ2-5, the V gene TRBV7-2; D unclear. The V end was cut by 6 bases, the J end by 1 base, with 15 bases between. Germline values: CDR1 SGHTA, CDR2 FQGNSA. CDR3 length: 15 residues. This chain's CDR3 is CASSYDNHFQETQYF. The DNA for the CDR3 is TGTGCCAGCAGTTACGACAACCATTTCCAAGAGACCCAGTACTTC.

This clonotype was seen a few times. This chain connects TRBV4-2 to TRBJ1-5; D is ambiguous. The CDR3 loop spans 16 amino acids. Germline values: CDR1 LGHNA, CDR2 YNFKEQ. V was cut by 0 bases and J by 0 bases, with 9 bases left in between. DNA for the CDR3: TGTGCCAGCAGCCAAGATCGCCTACTTAGCAATCAGCCCCAGCATTTT. Residues: CASSQDRLLSNQPQHF.